This entry is about one TCR beta chain. The antigen remains unidentified. These data are taken from a study of OX40 agonist ivuxolimab in advanced cancers. Study overall: Partial responses were recorded for three patients, including one with hepatocellular carcinoma and two with cutaneous melanoma.

The protocol was immunoSEQ multiplex PCR, while the TCRdb copy is restricted to in-frame clones and leaves out a portion. The table lists about 54,000 clones, roughly nine tenths of them singletons. Study results and limitations: At 0.1-3.0 mg/kg, partial responders had clonal expansion among the lowest observed. Clones of CD4+ and CD8+ blood T cells grew by week 6 at doses of 0.1 to 3.0 mg/kg.

Trimming cost V 1 base and J 1 base; bases outside gene matches: 7. Germline assignment: CDR1 SGHAT and CDR2 FQNNGV. The CDR3 spans 17 residues. The clonotype was recovered from an adult with an advanced solid tumor such as melanoma, head and neck, liver or kidney cancer. This chain links TRBV11-2 with TRBJ2-1, with 7 bases fitting TRBD2. Sample: CD4+ or CD8+ T cells sorted from blood, taken in a trial of the OX40 agonist ivuxolimab. The CDR3 reads CASSLGGSSGSYNEQFF. DNA of the CDR3: TGTGCCAGCAGCTTAGGAGGCTCTAGCGGTTCCTACAATGAGCAGTTCTTC.